This is a list of T cell receptor beta chains from one sample in a study of T cell clusters in autoimmune cytopenias. TCRdb re-called the multiplex PCR reads; one entry per CDR3 protein, DNA not given. Here the sample table reports about 8,100 distinct CDR3 sequences. What was sequenced was peripheral blood. Receptors originate from a human donor with an autoimmune cytopenia or autoimmune hepatitis (not recorded which). Both conserved end residues are part of each CDR3. A row's size may be missing; if present it is once, few, many or a size class.

abundance	v_gene	j_gene	CDR3aa
medium-sized	TRBV18	TRBJ1-2	CASSATGYGYTF
medium-sized	TRBV29-1	TRBJ1-1	CSVEEVYLGGVNTEAFF
medium-sized	TRBV6-6	TRBJ2-5	CASSYSGETQYF
.	TRBV18	TRBJ2-2	CASSYLQQDGELFF
.	TRBV5-1	TRBJ2-5	CATRGGVQETQYF
.	TRBV24-1	TRBJ2-2	CATSDQRGGTGELFF
.	TRBV12-5	TRBJ1-2	CASGTDRSIKYGYTF
medium-sized	TRBV29-1	TRBJ2-3	CSVDLRQGSTQYF
medium-sized	TRBV30	TRBJ2-3	CAWSITGGGDTQYF
.	TRBV6-5	TRBJ2-2	CASSEVWPVRNTGELFF
.	TRBV12-3/TRBV12-4	TRBJ1-2	CASSRTLSGYTF
.	TRBV11-2	TRBJ2-3	CASSHYRTNTDTQYF
.	TRBV6-5	TRBJ1-2	CASSRLLTKASDYGYTF
.	TRBV27	TRBJ2-3	CASSNTDTQYF
.	TRBV5-6	TRBJ2-5	CASSLVSGAIETQYF
medium-sized	TRBV6-2/TRBV6-3	TRBJ2-6	CASRADTSGANVLTF
.	TRBV6-5	TRBJ1-1	CASSFSGTADTEAFF